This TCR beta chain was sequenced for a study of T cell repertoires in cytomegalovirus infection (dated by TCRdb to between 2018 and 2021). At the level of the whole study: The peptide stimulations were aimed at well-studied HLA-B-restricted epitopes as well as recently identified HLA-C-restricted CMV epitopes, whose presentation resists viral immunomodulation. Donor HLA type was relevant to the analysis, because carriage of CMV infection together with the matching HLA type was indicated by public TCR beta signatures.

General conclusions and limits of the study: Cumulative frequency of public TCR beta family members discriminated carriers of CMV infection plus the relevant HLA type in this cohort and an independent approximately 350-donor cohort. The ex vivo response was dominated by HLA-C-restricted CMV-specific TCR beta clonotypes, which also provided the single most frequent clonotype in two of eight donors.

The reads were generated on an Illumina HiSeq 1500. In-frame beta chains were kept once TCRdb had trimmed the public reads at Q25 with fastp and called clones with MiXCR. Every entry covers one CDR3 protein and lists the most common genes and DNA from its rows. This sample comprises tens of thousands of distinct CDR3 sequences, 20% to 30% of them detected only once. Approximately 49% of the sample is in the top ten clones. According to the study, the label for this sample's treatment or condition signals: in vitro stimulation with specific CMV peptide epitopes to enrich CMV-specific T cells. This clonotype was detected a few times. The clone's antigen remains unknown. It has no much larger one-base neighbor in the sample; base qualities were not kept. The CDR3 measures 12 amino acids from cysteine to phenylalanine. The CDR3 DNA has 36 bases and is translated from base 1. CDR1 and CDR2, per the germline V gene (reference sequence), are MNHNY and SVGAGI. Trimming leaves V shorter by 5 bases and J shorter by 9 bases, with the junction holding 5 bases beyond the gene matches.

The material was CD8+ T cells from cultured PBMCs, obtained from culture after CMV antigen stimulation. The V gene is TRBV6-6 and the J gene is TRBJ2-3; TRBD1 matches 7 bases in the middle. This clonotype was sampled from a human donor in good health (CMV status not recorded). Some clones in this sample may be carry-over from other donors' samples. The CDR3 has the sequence CASSRQGRTQYF. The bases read TGTGCCAGCAGTCGACAGGGTCGGACGCAGTATTTT.